These T cell receptor beta chains were read from a single sample in a study of neoadjuvant anti-PD-1 for oral cavity cancer. Here immunoSEQ multiplex PCR was the method, and the copy in TCRdb shows in-frame clones only, minus some. The sample shows just under 70,000 clones, 70% to 90% of them seen only once. Sequencing was performed on PBMCs, taken after nivolumab (anti-PD-1) treatment. Receptors were obtained from a person aged 35 to 85 with oral cavity squamous cell carcinoma. CDR3s include the opening cysteine and the closing phenylalanine or tryptophan. A D gene is named only where the DNA matches it firmly. Size is stated for part of the rows, as once, few or many counts, or as a class when the clone is expanded.

j_gene | d_gene | abundance | v_gene | CDR3aa | CDR3nt
TRBJ1-4 | - | - | TRBV11-2 | CASSPYRTGATNEKLFF | TGTGCCAGCAGCCCCTACCGGACGGGTGCAACTAATGAAAAACTGTTTTTT
TRBJ2-7 | - | - | TRBV5-1 | CASSLEGRVDEQYF | TGCGCCAGCAGCTTGGAGGGCAGGGTCGACGAGCAGTACTTC
TRBJ2-1 | TRBD2 | - | TRBV6-1 | CAISELGGGVGNEQFF | TGTGCCATCAGTGAGTTGGGGGGAGGGGTAGGCAATGAGCAGTTCTTC
TRBJ1-1 | - | - | TRBV27 | CASSLGGGNTEAFF | TGTGCCAGCAGTTTAGGTGGGGGGAACACTGAAGCTTTCTTT
TRBJ2-7 | - | - | TRBV7-8 | CASSLVETYEQYF | TGTGCCAGCAGCTTAGTGGAGACCTACGAGCAGTACTTC
TRBJ2-5 | - | few | TRBV10-3 | CAISGLEETQYF | TGTGCCATCAGTGGCCTCGAAGAGACCCAGTACTTC
TRBJ1-2 | TRBD1 | - | TRBV27 | CASSMSGTGARVNYGYTF | TGTGCCAGCAGTATGTCCGGGACAGGGGCGAGGGTTAACTATGGCTACACCTTC
TRBJ1-5 | - | - | TRBV6-5 | CASSQATNQPQHF | TGTGCCAGCAGTCAGGCCACCAATCAGCCCCAGCATTTT
TRBJ2-7 | - | - | TRBV6-1 | CASVGTVYEQYF | TGTGCCAGTGTCGGGACTGTATACGAGCAGTACTTC
TRBJ2-6 | - | - | TRBV11-1 | CASSLSFPGANVLTF | TGTGCCAGCAGCTTATCCTTCCCTGGGGCCAACGTCCTGACTTTC
TRBJ1-2 | - | - | TRBV6-4 | CASSDGVYGYTF | TGTGCCAGCAGTGACGGCGTCTATGGCTACACCTTC
TRBJ2-7 | TRBD2 | - | TRBV13 | CASSILAGERNEQYF | TGTGCCAGCAGCATACTAGCGGGAGAGAGGAACGAGCAGTACTTC
TRBJ2-7 | - | once | TRBV18 | CASSPGLAENNEQYF | TGTGCCAGCTCACCGGGCCTGGCGGAGAATAACGAGCAGTACTTC
TRBJ1-1 | - | - | TRBV7-9 | CASTPSVATEAFF | TGTGCCAGCACCCCTTCGGTGGCCACTGAAGCTTTCTTT
TRBJ2-7 | TRBD2 | - | TRBV10-1 | CASRQTSGVYEQYF | TGCGCCAGCAGACAAACTAGCGGGGTCTACGAGCAGTACTTC
TRBJ2-1 | - | - | TRBV10-3 | CATSPGTSSYNEQFF | TGTGCCACCTCGCCCGGGACTTCTTCCTACAATGAGCAGTTCTTC
TRBJ1-4 | TRBD1 | - | TRBV13 | CASSGRTGESEKLFF | TGTGCCAGCAGCGGGAGGACAGGGGAGTCAGAAAAACTGTTTTTT
TRBJ2-2 | - | - | TRBV5-6 | CASSLVMLAETGELFF | TGTGCCAGCAGCTTGGTGATGCTGGCGGAGACCGGGGAGCTGTTTTTT
TRBJ2-3 | - | - | TRBV11-2 | CGTRRLVTDTQYF | TGTGGGACGAGGCGTTTAGTCACAGATACGCAGTATTTT
TRBJ1-5 | - | - | TRBV6-1 | CASTSPGHLNQPQHF | TGTGCCAGCACCTCCCCCGGGCACCTAAATCAGCCCCAGCATTTT
TRBJ1-3 | - | - | TRBV15 | CATSRDPGHSGNTIYF | TGTGCCACCAGCAGAGATCCAGGCCACTCTGGAAACACCATATATTTT
TRBJ1-3 | - | - | TRBV6-5 | CASSRSSGNTIYF | TGTGCCAGCAGCAGGAGCTCTGGAAACACCATATATTTT
TRBJ1-4 | - | - | TRBV7-3 | CASSLGLGFNEKLFF | TGTGCCAGCAGCCTGGGCCTAGGGTTTAATGAAAAACTGTTTTTT
TRBJ1-1 | - | - | TRBV7-2 | CASSLGGWGTFF | TGTGCCAGCAGCTTAGGCGGATGGGGGACTTTCTTT
TRBJ2-7 | - | - | TRBV6-1 | CASSEGSIAEQYF | TGTGCCAGCAGTGAAGGGAGCATTGCAGAGCAGTACTTC
TRBJ1-2 | TRBD1 | - | TRBV5-6 | CASSYRGPYGYTF | TGTGCCAGCAGCTACAGGGGACCCTATGGCTACACCTTC
TRBJ1-4 | TRBD1 | - | TRBV9 | CASSPRTGTNEKLFF | TGTGCCAGCAGCCCTCGGACAGGGACTAATGAAAAACTGTTTTTT
TRBJ2-5 | TRBD2 | - | TRBV19 | CASSMGLAGETQYF | TGTGCCAGTAGTATGGGGCTAGCGGGAGAGACCCAGTACTTC
TRBJ1-1 | TRBD1 | once | TRBV11-2 | CASSLRFPGQGNTEAFF | TGTGCCAGCAGCTTAAGATTTCCGGGACAGGGGAACACTGAAGCTTTCTTT